Sequencing of this T cell receptor beta chain was carried out in a study of human T cells and chemical hapten exposure. The library gave individual cDNA molecules unique molecular identifiers. TCRdb passed the RACE reads through MiXCR, listing each CDR3 protein once. The table records tens of thousands of distinct CDR3 sequences, roughly 6.7% of them present only once. This clonotype was recorded at least ten times. Time point indicated: pre-sensitization, week 0. Specified treatment: therapeutic diphenylcyclopropenone sensitization with weekly scalp DPC. This clonotype was obtained from a woman aged 25 to 39 with alopecia areata. Some clones in this sample may be carry-over from other donors' samples. The sample here was whole blood, taken in connection with sensitization to the hapten diphenylcyclopropenone (DPC).

Written as DNA, the CDR3 is TGTGCCAGCAGCTCCGACGGAACCTACGAGCAGTACTTC. It yields the protein CASSSDGTYEQYF. The chain couples TRBV7-9 to TRBJ2-7; D gene ambiguous. Between the trimmed V and J ends, which lost 4 bases and 2 bases, there was a span of 9 bases. The CDR3 runs to 13 residues. Germline CDR1 and CDR2: SEHNR and FQNEAQ (reference sequence).